Below, one TCR beta chain is given with its context. This clonotype appeared a few times. Its antigen has not been determined. Base qualities are not provided; no much larger clone lies one nucleotide away. The germline V gene (reference sequence) gives CDR1 as DFQATT and CDR2 as SNEGSKA. Reading from cysteine to phenylalanine, the CDR3 counts 11 amino acids. Just CDR3 DNA is preserved here, 33 bases in frame from base 1. The germline ends are 5 bases apart after V is trimmed by 5 bases and J by 1 base. The ophthalmopathy patients had moderately to severely active disease, with a Clinical Activity Score of 3 or higher, a NOSPECS grade of 4 or higher, and a disease duration of less than 3 months. Anyone with other autoimmune diseases, uncontrolled infections, pregnancy or lactation was excluded from the study. Diagnosis was based on clinical symptoms, serum thyroxine, TRAb, thyroid ultrasound and orbital computed tomography. Using Ficoll-Paque density gradient centrifugation, PBMCs were isolated from 10 ml of fresh peripheral blood. Total RNA was extracted using Trizol reagent, and RNA quality was checked on an Agilent 2100 Bioanalyzer.

The record originates from a study of Graves' ophthalmopathy and Graves' hyperthyroidism (dated by TCRdb to between 2018 and 2020). Study-level background: Peripheral blood samples were taken at the time of initial diagnosis, before any treatment was given. TCR beta repertoire signatures were used to distinguish Graves' ophthalmopathy from Graves' hyperthyroidism and to predict progression to ophthalmopathy. In total, approximately 130 blood samples were TCR-sequenced: roughly 45 ophthalmopathy, approximately 75 hyperthyroidism and roughly 17 hyperthyroidism-to-ophthalmopathy patients. To explore V-J signatures distinguishing ophthalmopathy from hyperthyroidism, a discovery set of around 97 patients (around 44 ophthalmopathy, about 57 stable hyperthyroidism) was enrolled. The independent validation cohort included around 19 hyperthyroidism patients plus 17 patients who later progressed from hyperthyroidism to ophthalmopathy. In over five hyperthyroidism patients, T-cell repertoires of thyroid tissue and blood were compared. Once sampling was done, hyperthyroidism patients were given methimazole at a starting dose of 30 mg daily, while ophthalmopathy patients were given high-dose intravenous methylprednisolone.

For repertoire sequencing, TCR beta CDR3 regions were amplified from RNA transcripts. A first-round RT-PCR used HTBI primers with the Qiagen OneStep RT-PCR kit, followed by a second-round multiplex PCR, size selection and purification. Sequencing of the libraries was carried out on an Illumina HiSeq2000 in paired-end mode with 100 bp reads. As for the original processing: SOAPnuke was used to process the reads, throwing out any read that had adapters, had uncalled bases, had a mean Phred below 15, or lacked an exact constant-primer or identifier match. COPE v1.2.5 was used to merge the high-quality paired reads. Unique nucleotide sequences were defined as clonotypes and aligned to IMGT TRB V, D and J references using MiTCR v1.1. The analysis was limited to V-J combinations with a frequency above 0.0001, which together covered 99.2% of the repertoires. For each V-J combination, a TCR clonal expansion and chaos score was defined as F50 clonal expansion divided by the chaos observed in the TCRdist matrix. Welch's t-statistics and random forest were used to reduce features to more than ten V-J combinations, which were fed into a naive Bayes classifier. The Morisita-Horn index was used to measure how similar the thyroid and blood repertoires were. TCRdb redid the processing of the public reads, applying fastp at Q25 and MiXCR, and retained in-frame beta chains. Rows merge per CDR3 protein into single entries with the most common DNA and genes. The V and J calls were not made by the authors but by TCRdb's processing. The sample profile shows about 740,000 distinct CDR3 sequences; approximately 40% of them were found once. The top ten constitute 44% of the sample.

The paper as a whole reports these results and caveats: Ophthalmopathy was separated from stable hyperthyroidism by the 13-signature model with around 89% sensitivity and less than 82% specificity in cross-validation and with 80%/75% in the test set. Among expanded thyroid clonotypes with frequency above 0.001, most also showed up in blood, which suggests that blood repertoires may reflect the thyroid immune response. In validation, the model predicted ophthalmopathy progression with more than 70% sensitivity and around 72% specificity; around twelve predicted patients were CT-confirmed with GO in a median of about 6.2 months. No statistical method was used to set the sample size in advance, and the investigators knew which group each participant was assigned to.

The chain couples TRBV20-1 to TRBJ1-1; the D gene remains uncertain. Sequencing used peripheral blood. This receptor was identified in an adult man with Graves' ophthalmopathy. The DNA sequence follows: TGCAGTGCTTTTCGGAACACTGAAGCTTTCTTT. This is translated as CSAFRNTEAFF.